The TCR beta chain described here comes from a study of graft-versus-host responses after intestinal transplantation. The wider study: Anti-thymocyte globulin served as induction for all recipients, who then took tacrolimus and steroids for three to four years. Study-level findings and limits: Some GvH clones appeared in ileal mucosa or blood before recipient bone marrow.

CDR1 and CDR2 (germline): MNHNS, SASEGT. The CDR3 spans 14 residues. Unmatched junction bases numbered 0, after V lost 3 bases and J lost 1 base. The method was immunoSEQ multiplex PCR; TCRdb's version includes in-frame clones alone and lacks a portion of them. The sample has about 100,000 clones, 87% seen once. This clone was picked up a small number of times. Its target is unknown. This receptor was obtained from a human donor who was the organ donor for an intestinal transplant. The sequences come from unstimulated CD4+ T cells sorted from spleen or lymph node cells, collected before transplant. The chain is built from TRBV6-1 and TRBJ1-5, with 7 bases that match TRBD1. The CDR3 loop reads CASSDRGSNQPQHF. The CDR3 nucleotides are TGTGCCAGCAGTGACAGGGGGAGCAATCAGCCCCAGCATTTT.